This entry concerns a single T cell receptor (beta chain). V was pared by 5 bases and J by 6 bases, with 11 bases between. Per the germline V gene, CDR1 is SGHTA and CDR2 is FQGNSA. The CDR3 is made up of 13 amino acids. Alongside a J-beta primer mix, a sample-barcoded 5' primer served in a second PCR lasting about 7 to 12 cycles. TCRdb re-called the 5' RACE reads through MiXCR, storing one row per CDR3 protein. The data show approximately 850,000 distinct CDR3 sequences, with around 42% seen just once and roughly a fifth held by the top ten. The data derive from a study of blood T cells in healthy people across ages.

The receptor comes from a man aged 55 to 69 in good health. The rearrangement uses TRBV7-2 and TRBJ2-1; D is unclear. Sequenced: blood. The CDR3 DNA reads TGTGCCAGCAGCGGCAGGACCCCCAATGAGCAGTTCTTC. Its translation is CASSGRTPNEQFF.